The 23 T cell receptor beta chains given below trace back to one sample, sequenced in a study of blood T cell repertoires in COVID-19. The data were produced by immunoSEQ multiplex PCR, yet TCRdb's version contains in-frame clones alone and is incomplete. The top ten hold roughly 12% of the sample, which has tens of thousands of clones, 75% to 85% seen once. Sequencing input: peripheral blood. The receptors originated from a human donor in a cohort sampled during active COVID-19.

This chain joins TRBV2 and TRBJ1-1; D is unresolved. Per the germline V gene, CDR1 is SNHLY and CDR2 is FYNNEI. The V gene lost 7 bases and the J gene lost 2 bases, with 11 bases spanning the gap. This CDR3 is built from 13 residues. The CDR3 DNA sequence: TGTGCCAGCACGTACCAGACTAACACTGAAGCTTTCTTT. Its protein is CASTYQTNTEAFF.

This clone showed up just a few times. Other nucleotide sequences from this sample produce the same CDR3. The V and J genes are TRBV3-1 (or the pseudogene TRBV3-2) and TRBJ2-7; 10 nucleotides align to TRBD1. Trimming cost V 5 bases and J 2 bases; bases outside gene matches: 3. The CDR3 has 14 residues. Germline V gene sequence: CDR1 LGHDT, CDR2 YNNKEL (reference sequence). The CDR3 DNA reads TGTGCCAGCAGCGCCGGGACAGGGGCCTACGAGCAGTACTTC. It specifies CASSAGTGAYEQYF.

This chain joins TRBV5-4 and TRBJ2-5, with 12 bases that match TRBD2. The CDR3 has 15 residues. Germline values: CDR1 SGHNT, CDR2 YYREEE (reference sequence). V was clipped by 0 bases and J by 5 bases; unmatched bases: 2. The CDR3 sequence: CASSLGGLAGETQYF. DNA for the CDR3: TGTGCCAGCAGCTTGGGCGGACTAGCGGGGGAGACCCAGTACTTC.

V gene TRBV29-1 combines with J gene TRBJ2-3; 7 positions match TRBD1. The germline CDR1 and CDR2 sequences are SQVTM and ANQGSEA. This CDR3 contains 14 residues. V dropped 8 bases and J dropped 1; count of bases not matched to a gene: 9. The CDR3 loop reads CSFTRQGRTDTQYF. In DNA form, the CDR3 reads TGCAGCTTCACCAGACAGGGACGCACAGATACGCAGTATTTT.

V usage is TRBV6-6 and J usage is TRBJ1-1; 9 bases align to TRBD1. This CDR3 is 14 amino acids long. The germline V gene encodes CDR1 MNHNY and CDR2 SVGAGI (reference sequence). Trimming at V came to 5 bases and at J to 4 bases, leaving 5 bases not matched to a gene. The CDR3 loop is CASSATGGSTEAFF. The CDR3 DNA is TGTGCCAGCAGTGCAACAGGGGGCTCCACTGAAGCTTTCTTT.

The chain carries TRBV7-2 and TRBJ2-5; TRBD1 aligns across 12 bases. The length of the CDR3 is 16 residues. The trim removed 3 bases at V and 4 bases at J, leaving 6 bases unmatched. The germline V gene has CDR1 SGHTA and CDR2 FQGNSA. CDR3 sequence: CASSLAGTGGRETQYF. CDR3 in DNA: TGTGCCAGCAGCTTGGCCGGGACAGGGGGCAGAGAGACCCAGTACTTC.

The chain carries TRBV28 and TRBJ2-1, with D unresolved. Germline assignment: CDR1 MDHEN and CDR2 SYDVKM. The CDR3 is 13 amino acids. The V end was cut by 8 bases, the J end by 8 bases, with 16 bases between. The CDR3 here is CASFDAWRDEQFF. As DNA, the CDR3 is TGTGCCAGCTTCGATGCGTGGAGAGATGAGCAGTTCTTC.

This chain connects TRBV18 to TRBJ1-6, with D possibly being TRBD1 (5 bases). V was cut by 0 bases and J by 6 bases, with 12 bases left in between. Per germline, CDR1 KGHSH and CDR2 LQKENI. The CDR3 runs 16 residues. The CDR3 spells CASSPPGAKSNSPLHF. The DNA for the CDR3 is TGTGCCAGCTCACCACCAGGGGCTAAGAGTAATTCACCCCTCCACTTT.

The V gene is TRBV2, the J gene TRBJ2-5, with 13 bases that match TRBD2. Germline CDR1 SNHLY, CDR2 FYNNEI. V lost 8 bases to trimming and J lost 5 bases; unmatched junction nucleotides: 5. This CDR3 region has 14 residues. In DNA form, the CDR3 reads TGTGCCAGCCGACTAGCGGGGGGCCCTGAGACCCAGTACTTC. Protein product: CASRLAGGPETQYF.

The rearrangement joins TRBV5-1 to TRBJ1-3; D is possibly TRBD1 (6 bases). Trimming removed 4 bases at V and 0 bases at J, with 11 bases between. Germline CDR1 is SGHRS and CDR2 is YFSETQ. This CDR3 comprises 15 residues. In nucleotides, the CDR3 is TGCGCCAGCAGCCCGACAGGATCCTCTGGAAACACCATATATTTT. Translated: CASSPTGSSGNTIYF.

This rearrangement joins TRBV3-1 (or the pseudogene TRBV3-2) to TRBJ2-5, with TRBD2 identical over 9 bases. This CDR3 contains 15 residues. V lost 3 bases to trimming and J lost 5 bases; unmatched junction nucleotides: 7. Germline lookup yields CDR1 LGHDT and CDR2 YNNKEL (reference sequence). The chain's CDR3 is CASSQAGGPWETQYF. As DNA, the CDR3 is TGTGCCAGCAGCCAGGCGGGGGGGCCGTGGGAGACCCAGTACTTC.

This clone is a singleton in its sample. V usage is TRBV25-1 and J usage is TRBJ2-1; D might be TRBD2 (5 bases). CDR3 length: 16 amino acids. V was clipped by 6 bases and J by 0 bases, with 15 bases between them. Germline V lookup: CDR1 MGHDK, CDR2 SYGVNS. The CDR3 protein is CASSEEARNSYNEQFF. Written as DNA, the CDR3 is TGTGCCAGCAGCGAGGAGGCGAGGAACTCCTACAATGAGCAGTTCTTC.

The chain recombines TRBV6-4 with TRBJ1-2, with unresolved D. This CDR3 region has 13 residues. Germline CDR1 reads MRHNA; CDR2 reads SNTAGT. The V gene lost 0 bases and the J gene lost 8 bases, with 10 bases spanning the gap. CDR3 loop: CASSDSGGFGYTF. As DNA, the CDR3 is TGTGCCAGCAGTGACTCCGGAGGGTTCGGCTACACCTTC.

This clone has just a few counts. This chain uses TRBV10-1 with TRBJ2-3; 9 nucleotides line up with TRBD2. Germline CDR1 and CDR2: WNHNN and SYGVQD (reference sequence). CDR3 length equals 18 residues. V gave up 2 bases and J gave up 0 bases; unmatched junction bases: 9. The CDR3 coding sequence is TGCGCCAGCAGTGAGACGTCTAGCGGGGTTCCTAGCACAGATACGCAGTATTTT. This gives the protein CASSETSSGVPSTDTQYF.

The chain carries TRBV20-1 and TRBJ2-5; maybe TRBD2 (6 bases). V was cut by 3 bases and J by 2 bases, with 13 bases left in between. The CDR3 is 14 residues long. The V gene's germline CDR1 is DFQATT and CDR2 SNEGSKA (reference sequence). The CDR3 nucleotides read TGCAGTGCTAGTGTGGCCGGGGGTCAAGAGACCCAGTACTTC. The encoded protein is CSASVAGGQETQYF.

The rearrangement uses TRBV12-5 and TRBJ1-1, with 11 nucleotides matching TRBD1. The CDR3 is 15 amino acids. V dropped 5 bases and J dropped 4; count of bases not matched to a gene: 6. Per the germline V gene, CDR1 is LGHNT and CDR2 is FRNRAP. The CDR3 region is CASGPGQGGTTEAFF. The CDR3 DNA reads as TGTGCTAGTGGTCCGGGACAGGGGGGTACCACTGAAGCTTTCTTT.

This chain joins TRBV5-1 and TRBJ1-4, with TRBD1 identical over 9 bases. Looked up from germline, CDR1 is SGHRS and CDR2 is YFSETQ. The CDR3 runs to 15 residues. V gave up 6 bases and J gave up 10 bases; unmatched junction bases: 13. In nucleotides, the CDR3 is TGCGCCAGCAACCCCAGGGGACAGGGATTCGGAAAACTGTTTTTT. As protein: CASNPRGQGFGKLFF.

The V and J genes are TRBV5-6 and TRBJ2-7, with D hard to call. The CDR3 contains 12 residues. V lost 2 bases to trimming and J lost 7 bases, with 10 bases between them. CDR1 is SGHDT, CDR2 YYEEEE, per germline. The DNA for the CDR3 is TGTGCCAGCAGCTTATCCAGGAAGGAGCAGTACGTC. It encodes CASSLSRKEQYV.

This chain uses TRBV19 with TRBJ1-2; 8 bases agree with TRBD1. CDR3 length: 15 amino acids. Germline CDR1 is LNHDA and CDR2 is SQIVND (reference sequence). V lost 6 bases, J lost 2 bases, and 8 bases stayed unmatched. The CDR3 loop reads CASSATGTGNYGYTF. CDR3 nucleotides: TGTGCCAGTAGCGCAACCGGGACAGGAAACTATGGCTACACCTTC. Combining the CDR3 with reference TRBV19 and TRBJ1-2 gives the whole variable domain DGGITQSPKYLFRKEGQNVTLSCEQNLNHDAMYWYRQDPGQGLRLIYYSQIVNDFQKGDIAEGYSVSREKKESFPLTVTSAQKNPTAFYLCASSATGTGNYGYTFGSGTRLTVV.

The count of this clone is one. CDR3 residues: CASQQGDYNEQFF. CDR3 DNA: TGTGCCAGCCAACAGGGGGATTACAATGAGCAGTTCTTC. The chain has TRBV11-3 and TRBJ2-1, with TRBD1 matching 8 bases. Germline lookup yields CDR1 SGHNT and CDR2 YENEEA. The CDR3 sequence is 13 residues long. J was trimmed by 4 bases and V by 8 bases; bases with no gene match: 4.

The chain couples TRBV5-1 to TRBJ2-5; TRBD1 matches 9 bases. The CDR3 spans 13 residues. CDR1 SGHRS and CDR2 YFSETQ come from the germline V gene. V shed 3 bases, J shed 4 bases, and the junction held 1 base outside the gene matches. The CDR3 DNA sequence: TGCGCCAGCAGCTCGACAGGGGGAGAGACCCAGTACTTC. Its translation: CASSSTGGETQYF. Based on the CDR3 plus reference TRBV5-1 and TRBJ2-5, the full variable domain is KAGVTQTPRYLIKTRGQQVTLSCSPISGHRSVSWYQQTPGQGLQFLFEYFSETQRNKGNFPGRFSGRQFSNSRSEMNVSTLELGDSALYLCASSSTGGETQYFGPGTRLLVL.

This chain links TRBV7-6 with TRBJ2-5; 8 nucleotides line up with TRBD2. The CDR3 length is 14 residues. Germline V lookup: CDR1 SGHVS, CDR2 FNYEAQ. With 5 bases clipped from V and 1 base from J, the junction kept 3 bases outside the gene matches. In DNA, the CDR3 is TGTGCCAGCAGCAAAGCGGGGGTCCAAGAGACCCAGTACTTC. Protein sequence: CASSKAGVQETQYF.

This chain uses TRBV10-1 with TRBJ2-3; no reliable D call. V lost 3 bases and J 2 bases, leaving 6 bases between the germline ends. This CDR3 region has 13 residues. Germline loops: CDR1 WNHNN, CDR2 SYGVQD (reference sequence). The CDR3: CASSDPHTDTQYF. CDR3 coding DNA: TGCGCCAGCAGTGATCCACACACAGATACGCAGTATTTT.